This is a list of T cell receptor beta chains from one sample in a study of breast tumors, draining lymph nodes, adjacent tissues. TCRdb independently ran MiXCR on the multiplex PCR reads; one entry per CDR3 protein. This sample has over 200,000 distinct CDR3 sequences, with about a third found just once. Sequenced input: axillary lymph node tissue. These receptors all stem from a female donor with breast cancer. Some clones in this sample may be carry-over from other donors' samples. CDR3s include the opening cysteine and the closing phenylalanine or tryptophan. Fields, in order: J gene, CDR3 length, V gene, clone size, D gene, CDR3 DNA, CDR3 protein. A D gene is named only where the DNA matches it firmly. The size field is filled for only some rows; it gives once, few, many or a size class.

TRBJ1-5 15 TRBV5-1 NA TRBD1 TGCGCCAGCAGCCCCGAGCAGGGGGTTGATCAGCCCCAGCATTTT CASSPEQGVDQPQHF
TRBJ2-5 18 TRBV7-6 many TRBD2 TGTGCCAGCAGCTTAGGGTCGGGAGGGCCGCACCTCCGGGAGACCCAGTACTTC CASSLGSGGPHLRETQYF
TRBJ2-3 17 TRBV28 NA TRBD2 TGTGCCAGCAGTTTATCTAGCGGGAGGTCCAGCACAGATACGCAGTATTTT CASSLSSGRSSTDTQYF
TRBJ2-4 14 TRBV19 many TRBD1 TGTGCCAGTACTAGGACAGGGAGAGAAAACATTCAGTACTTC CASTRTGRENIQYF
TRBJ2-7 15 TRBV6-1 many TRBD2 TGTGCCAGCAGAGGACTAGCGGGAGACCCCTACGAGCAGTACTTC CASRGLAGDPYEQYF
TRBJ2-7 13 TRBV15 many TRBD1 TGTGCCACCAGCACCGGGACAGGGAACGAGCAGTACTTC CATSTGTGNEQYF
TRBJ2-5 13 TRBV9 many NA TGTGCCAGCAGCGTCAGCGTGGGGGAGACCCAGTACTTC CASSVSVGETQYF
TRBJ2-1 14 TRBV5-6 many TRBD2 TGTGCCAGCACTCCTCGGCGGGGGTACAATGAGCAGTTCTTC CASTPRRGYNEQFF
TRBJ1-2 14 TRBV19 many NA TGTGCCAGTAGTAATGTCGGGCCCTTCTATGGCTACACCTTC CASSNVGPFYGYTF
TRBJ2-5 14 TRBV9 many NA TGTGCCAGCAGCAACAGGGAAGGGGCAGAGACCCAGTACTTC CASSNREGAETQYF
TRBJ2-2 14 TRBV6-5 NA NA TGTGCCAGCAGCCCAGTAGCGAACACCGGGGAGCTGTTTTTT CASSPVANTGELFF
TRBJ2-1 16 TRBV7-9 many TRBD1 TGTGCCAGCAGCTTAAAAAACCGGGACAGTTACAATGAGCAGTTCTTC CASSLKNRDSYNEQFF
TRBJ1-2 14 TRBV25-1 NA NA TGTGCCAGCAGTCGTTGGGCAGGGTGCTATGGCTACACCTTC CASSRWAGCYGYTF
TRBJ2-2 15 TRBV10-2 many TRBD2 TGCGCCAGCAGCGGGACTAGCGGGAGTGGCGGGGAGCTGTTTTTT CASSGTSGSGGELFF
TRBJ2-2 11 TRBV29-1 many NA TGCAGCTTCCGACTAACCGGGGAGCTGTTTTTT CSFRLTGELFF
TRBJ1-6 15 TRBV18 many TRBD1 TGTGCCAGCTCCCGCGCCGGGACAGATAATTCACCCCTCCACTTT CASSRAGTDNSPLHF
TRBJ1-6 13 TRBV28 many NA TGTGCCAGCAGTCCGGGACCAAGGACACCCCTCCACTTT CASSPGPRTPLHF
TRBJ1-5 15 TRBV9 many TRBD1 TGTGCCAGCAGCGTAGGTGGGACAGACAATCAGCCCCAGCATTTT CASSVGGTDNQPQHF
TRBJ2-7 15 TRBV6-1 many TRBD2 TGTGCCAGCACGAAGCTCTCGGGGGGAAGCTACGAGCAGTACTTC CASTKLSGGSYEQYF
TRBJ2-2 15 TRBV11-2 NA NA TGTGCCAGCAGCTCGTGGGACGGGACCACCGGGGAGCTGTTTTTT CASSSWDGTTGELFF
TRBJ2-3 14 TRBV20-1 many NA TGCAGTGCTAGTCGAGACGGGAGCACAGATACGCAGTATTTT CSASRDGSTDTQYF
TRBJ2-7 15 TRBV6-5 many TRBD1 TGTGCCAGCAGCTATACCGGGACAGGGGCCTACGAGCAGTACTTC CASSYTGTGAYEQYF
TRBJ2-5 16 TRBV20-1 many TRBD1 TGCAGTGCTTTCCCATGGGGACAGGGGGCAAGGGGGACCCAGTACTTC CSAFPWGQGARGTQYF
TRBJ2-7 16 TRBV7-8 many TRBD1 TGTGCCAGCAGCTTAATGTACGGACAGGCAACCTACGAGCAGTACTTC CASSLMYGQATYEQYF
TRBJ1-5 12 TRBV2 many NA TGTGCCAGCCGGGCCGTCAATCAGCCCCAGCATTTT CASRAVNQPQHF
TRBJ2-4 14 TRBV6-5 NA NA TGTGCCAGCAGTCTTACCCCTGCCAAAAACATTCAGTACTTC CASSLTPAKNIQYF
TRBJ2-3 16 TRBV9 many TRBD2 TGTGCCAGCAGCGCCCCGACTAGCGGGAGCCCAGATACGCAGTATTTT CASSAPTSGSPDTQYF
TRBJ2-5 11 TRBV20-1 many NA TGCAGTGCTCTGGTACAAGAGACCCAGTCCTTC CSALVQETQSF
TRBJ1-2 12 TRBV29-1 many TRBD1 TGCAGCGTGCAGGGGGCTAACTATGGCTACACCTTC CSVQGANYGYTF
TRBJ2-1 18 TRBV5-1 many NA TGCGCCAGCACCTTAGGGCATAGCGCCTCTCTTATAAACAATGAGCAGTTCTTC CASTLGHSASLINNEQFF
TRBJ2-4 15 TRBV9 once TRBD2 TGTGCCAGCAGCCCAACAGCGGGAGGGAAAAACATTCAGTACTTC CASSPTAGGKNIQYF
TRBJ1-4 15 TRBV4-1 NA NA TGCGCCAGCAGCCAAGAAGAGCGGGCGAAGGAAAAACTGTTTTTT CASSQEERAKEKLFF
TRBJ1-3 20 TRBV7-8 NA NA NA CASSWGIMDEQYFGPGTIYF